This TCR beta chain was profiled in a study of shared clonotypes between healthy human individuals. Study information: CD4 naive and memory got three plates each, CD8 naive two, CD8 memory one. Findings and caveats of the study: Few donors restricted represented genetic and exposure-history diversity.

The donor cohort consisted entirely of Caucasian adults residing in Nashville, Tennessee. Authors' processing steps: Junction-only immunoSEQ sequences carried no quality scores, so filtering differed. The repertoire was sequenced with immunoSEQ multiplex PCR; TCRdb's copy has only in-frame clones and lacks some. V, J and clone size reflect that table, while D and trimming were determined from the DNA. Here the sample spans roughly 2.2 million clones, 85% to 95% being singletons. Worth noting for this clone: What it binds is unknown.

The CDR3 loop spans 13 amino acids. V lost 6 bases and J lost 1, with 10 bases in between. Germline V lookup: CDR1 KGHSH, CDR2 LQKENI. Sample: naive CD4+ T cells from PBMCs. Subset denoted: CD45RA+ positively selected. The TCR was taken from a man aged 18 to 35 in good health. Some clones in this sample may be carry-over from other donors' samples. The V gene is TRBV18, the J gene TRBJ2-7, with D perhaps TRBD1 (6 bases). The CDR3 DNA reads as TGTGCCAGCTCTCGGACAGAGTCCTACGAGCAGTACTTC. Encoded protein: CASSRTESYEQYF.